The 7 T cell receptor beta chains listed next were all sequenced from one sample in a study of human T cells and chemical hapten exposure. Time point of the sample: pre-sensitization, week 0. The treatment denotes: therapeutic diphenylcyclopropenone sensitization with weekly scalp DPC. MiXCR was run by TCRdb on the RACE reads, yielding one entry per CDR3 protein. The sample has 99,000 or so distinct CDR3 sequences; less than 14% are singletons. Sample: whole blood, taken in connection with sensitization to the hapten diphenylcyclopropenone (DPC). The receptors originated from a woman in her sixties or seventies with alopecia areata. Some clones in this sample may be carry-over from other donors' samples.

This clonotype was counted a few times. The V and J genes are TRBV20-1 and TRBJ2-2; possible D gene TRBD1, 5 bases. Looked up from germline, CDR1 is DFQATT and CDR2 is SNEGSKA (reference sequence). The CDR3 has 14 residues. The V gene lost 5 bases and the J gene lost 0 bases, with 10 bases spanning the gap. The CDR3: CSAATAPNTGELFF. The CDR3 nucleotides are TGCAGTGCTGCGACAGCTCCGAACACCGGGGAGCTGTTTTTT.

This clonotype was observed at least ten times. The chain recombines TRBV9 with TRBJ2-1; a possible D gene is TRBD1 (6 bases). The germline V and J ends were trimmed by 0 bases and 1 base, with 11 bases remaining between them. The CDR3 consists of 16 residues. Per germline, CDR1 SGDLS and CDR2 YYNGEE. CDR3 DNA: TGTGCCAGCAGCGTAGTAGGCAGGGGTTCCTACAATGAGCAGTTCTTC. Its protein is CASSVVGRGSYNEQFF. Full variable domain (rest looked up from reference TRBV9 and TRBJ2-1): DSGVTQTPKHLITATGQRVTLRCSPRSGDLSVYWYQQSLDQGLQFLIQYYNGEERAKGNILERFSAQQFPDLHSELNLSSLELGDSALYFCASSVVGRGSYNEQFFGPGTRLTVL.

This clonotype appeared a few times. CDR3 nucleotides: TGTGCCAGCAGTTCCGGTCCTTCTTGGAGCTCCTACGAGCAGTACTTC. Protein: CASSSGPSWSSYEQYF. The rearrangement links TRBV27 to TRBJ2-7; unclear D gene. This CDR3 is 16 amino acids long. The V gene lost 4 bases and the J gene lost 0 bases, with 16 bases spanning the gap. Germline V gives CDR1 MNHEY, CDR2 SMNVEV (reference sequence).

This clonotype was counted at least ten times. Here the CDR3 DNA reads TGTGCCAGCAGCTTAGCCCCCGGACAGGGCATTGAGGGCACGCAGTATTTT. Its protein is CASSLAPGQGIEGTQYF. The chain is built from TRBV7-6 and TRBJ2-3; 8 bases are a match to TRBD1. V was clipped by 0 bases and J by 9 bases; unmatched bases: 14. Per germline, CDR1 SGHVS and CDR2 FNYEAQ. The CDR3 contains 17 residues.

This clonotype was seen ten or more times. The CDR3 is CASSLEGISNQPQHF. CDR3 bases: TGTGCCAGCAGCTTAGAGGGGATTAGCAATCAGCCCCAGCATTTT. The J gene is TRBJ1-5, the V gene TRBV7-8; possible D gene TRBD1, 5 bases. V was clipped by 1 base and J by 0 bases, with 7 bases between them. Germline V lookup: CDR1 SGHVS, CDR2 FQNEAQ. This CDR3 comprises 15 residues.

Ten or more counts support this clonotype. This chain uses TRBV24-1 with TRBJ2-3; possibly TRBD1 for D (5 bases). The CDR3 has 15 residues. The germline gives CDR1 KGHDR, CDR2 SFDVKD. Trimming pared 3 bases from V and 3 bases from J, leaving 12 bases between. The CDR3 DNA reads as TGTGCCACCAGTGATCTACAGGATAAAACAGATACGCAGTATTTT. Translation gives CATSDLQDKTDTQYF.

There are many counts of this clonotype. This chain links TRBV10-3 with TRBJ1-2, with unresolved D. V lost 0 bases to trimming and J lost 8 bases, with 10 bases between them. This CDR3 is 13 amino acids long. CDR1 is ENHRY, CDR2 SYGVKD, per germline. CDR3 protein: CAISESNDYGYTF. The DNA for the CDR3 is TGTGCCATCAGTGAGTCGAACGATTACGGCTACACCTTC.